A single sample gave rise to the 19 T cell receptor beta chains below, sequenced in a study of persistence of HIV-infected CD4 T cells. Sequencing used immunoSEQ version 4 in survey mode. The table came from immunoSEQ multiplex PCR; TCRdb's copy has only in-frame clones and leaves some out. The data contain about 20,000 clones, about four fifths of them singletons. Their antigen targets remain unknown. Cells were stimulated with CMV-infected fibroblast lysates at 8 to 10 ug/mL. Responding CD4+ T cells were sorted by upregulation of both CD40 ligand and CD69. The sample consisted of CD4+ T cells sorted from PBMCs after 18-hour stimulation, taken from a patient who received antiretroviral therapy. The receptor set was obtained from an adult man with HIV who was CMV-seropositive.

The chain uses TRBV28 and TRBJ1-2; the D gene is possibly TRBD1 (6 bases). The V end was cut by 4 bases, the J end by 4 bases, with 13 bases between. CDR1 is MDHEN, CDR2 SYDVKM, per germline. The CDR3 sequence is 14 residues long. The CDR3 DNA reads TGTGCCAGCAGTTCAGGGGTCGAGATCTATGGCTACACCTTC. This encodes CASSSGVEIYGYTF.

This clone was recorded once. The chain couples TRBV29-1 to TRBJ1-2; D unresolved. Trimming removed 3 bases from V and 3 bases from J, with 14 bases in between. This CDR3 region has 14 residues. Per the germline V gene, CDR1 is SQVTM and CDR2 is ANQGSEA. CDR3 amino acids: CSVDKALQDYGYTF. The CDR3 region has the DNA TGCAGCGTTGATAAAGCCCTTCAAGACTATGGCTACACCTTC.

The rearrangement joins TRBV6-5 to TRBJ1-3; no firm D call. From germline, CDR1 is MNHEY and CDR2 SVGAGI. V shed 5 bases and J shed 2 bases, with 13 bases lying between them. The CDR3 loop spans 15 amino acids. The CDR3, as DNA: TGTGCCAGCAGTCCACGGCGGCCCACTGGAAACACCATATATTTT. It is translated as CASSPRRPTGNTIYF.

CDR3 protein: CASSQGSGTGELFF. The CDR3 nucleotides are TGTGCCAGCAGCCAAGGTAGCGGCACCGGGGAGCTGTTTTTT. The chain recombines TRBV3-1 (or the pseudogene TRBV3-2) with TRBJ2-2; D may be TRBD2 (6 bases). The CDR3 length is 14 residues. Germline V gene lookup returns CDR1 LGHDT and CDR2 YNNKEL (reference sequence). V was trimmed by 1 base and J by 4 bases, leaving 7 bases between them.

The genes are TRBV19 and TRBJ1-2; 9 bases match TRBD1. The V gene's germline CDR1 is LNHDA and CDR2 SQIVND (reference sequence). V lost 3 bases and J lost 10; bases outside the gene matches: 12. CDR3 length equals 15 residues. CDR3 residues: CASSISGTGRGDYTF. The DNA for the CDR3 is TGTGCCAGTAGTATTTCCGGGACAGGGAGAGGGGACTACACCTTC. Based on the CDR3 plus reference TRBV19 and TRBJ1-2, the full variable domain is DGGITQSPKYLFRKEGQNVTLSCEQNLNHDAMYWYRQDPGQGLRLIYYSQIVNDFQKGDIAEGYSVSREKKESFPLTVTSAQKNPTAFYLCASSISGTGRGDYTFGSGTRLTVV.

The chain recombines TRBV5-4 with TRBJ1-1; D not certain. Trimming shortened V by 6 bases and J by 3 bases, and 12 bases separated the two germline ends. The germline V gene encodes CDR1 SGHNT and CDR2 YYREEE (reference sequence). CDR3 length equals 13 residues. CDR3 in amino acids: CASTLGYDTEAFF. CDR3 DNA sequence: TGTGCCAGCACCCTCGGTTATGACACTGAAGCTTTCTTT. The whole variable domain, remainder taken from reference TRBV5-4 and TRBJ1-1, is ETGVTQSPTHLIKTRGQQVTLRCSSQSGHNTVSWYQQALGQGPQFIFQYYREEENGRGNFPPRFSGLQFPNYSSELNVNALELDDSALYLCASTLGYDTEAFFGQGTRLTVV.

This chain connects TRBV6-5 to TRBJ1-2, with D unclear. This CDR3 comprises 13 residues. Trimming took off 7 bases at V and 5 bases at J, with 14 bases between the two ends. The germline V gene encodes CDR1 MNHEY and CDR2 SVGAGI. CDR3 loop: CASMKAQAYGYTF. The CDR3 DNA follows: TGTGCCAGCATGAAGGCCCAGGCTTATGGCTACACCTTC.

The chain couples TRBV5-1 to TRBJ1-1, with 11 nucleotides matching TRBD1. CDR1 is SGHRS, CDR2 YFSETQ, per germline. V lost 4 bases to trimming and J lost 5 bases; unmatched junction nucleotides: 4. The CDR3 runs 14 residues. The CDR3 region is CASSLRDRGTEAFF. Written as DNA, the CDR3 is TGCGCCAGCAGCCTTCGGGACAGGGGGACTGAAGCTTTCTTT. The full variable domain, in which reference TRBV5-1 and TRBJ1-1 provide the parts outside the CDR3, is KAGVTQTPRYLIKTRGQQVTLSCSPISGHRSVSWYQQTPGQGLQFLFEYFSETQRNKGNFPGRFSGRQFSNSRSEMNVSTLELGDSALYLCASSLRDRGTEAFFGQGTRLTVV.

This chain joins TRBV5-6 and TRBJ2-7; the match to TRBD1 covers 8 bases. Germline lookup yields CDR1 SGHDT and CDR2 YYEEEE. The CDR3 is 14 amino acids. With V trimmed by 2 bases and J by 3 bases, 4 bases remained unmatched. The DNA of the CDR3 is TGTGCCAGCAGCTTACCGGGACAGGACTACGAGCAGTACTTC. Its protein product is CASSLPGQDYEQYF. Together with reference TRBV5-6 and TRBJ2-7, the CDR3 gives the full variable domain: DAGVTQSPTHLIKTRGQQVTLRCSPKSGHDTVSWYQQALGQGPQFIFQYYEEEERQRGNFPDRFSGHQFPNYSSELNVNALLLGDSALYLCASSLPGQDYEQYFGPGTRLTVT.

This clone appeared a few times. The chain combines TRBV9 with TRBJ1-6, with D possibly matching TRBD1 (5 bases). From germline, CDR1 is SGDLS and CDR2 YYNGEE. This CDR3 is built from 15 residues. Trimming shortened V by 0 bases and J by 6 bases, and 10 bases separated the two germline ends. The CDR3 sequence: CASSVGGTGNSPLHF. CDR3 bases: TGTGCCAGCAGCGTAGGTGGGACGGGTAATTCACCCCTCCACTTT.

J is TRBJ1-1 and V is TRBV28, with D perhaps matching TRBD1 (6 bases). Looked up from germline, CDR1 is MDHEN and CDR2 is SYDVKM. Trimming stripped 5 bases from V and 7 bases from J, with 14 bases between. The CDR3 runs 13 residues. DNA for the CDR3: TGTGCCAGCAGTCTAAGCGGACAGTTTGAAGCTTTCTTT. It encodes CASSLSGQFEAFF. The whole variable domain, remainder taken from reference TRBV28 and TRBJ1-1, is DVKVTQSSRYLVKRTGEKVFLECVQDMDHENMFWYRQDPGLGLRLIYFSYDVKMKEKGDIPEGYSVSREKKERFSLILESASTNQTSMYLCASSLSGQFEAFFGQGTRLTVV.

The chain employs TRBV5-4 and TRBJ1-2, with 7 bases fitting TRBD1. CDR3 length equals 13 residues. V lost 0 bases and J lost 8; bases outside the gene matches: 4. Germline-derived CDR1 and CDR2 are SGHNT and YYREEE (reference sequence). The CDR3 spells CASSLGGGEGYTF. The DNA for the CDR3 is TGTGCCAGCAGCTTGGGAGGGGGCGAAGGCTACACCTTC.

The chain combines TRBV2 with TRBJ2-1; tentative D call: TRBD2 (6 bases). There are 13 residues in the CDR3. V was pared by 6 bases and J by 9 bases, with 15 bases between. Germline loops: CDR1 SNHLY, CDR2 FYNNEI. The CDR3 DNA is TGTGCCAGCAGGGGGACTCGGTTGGGTGAGCAGTTCTTC. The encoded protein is CASRGTRLGEQFF. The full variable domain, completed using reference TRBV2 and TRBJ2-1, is EPEVTQTPSHQVTQMGQEVILRCVPISNHLYFYWYRQILGQKVEFLVSFYNNEISEKSEIFDDQFSVERPDGSNFTLKIRSTKLEDSAMYFCASRGTRLGEQFFGPGTRLTVL.

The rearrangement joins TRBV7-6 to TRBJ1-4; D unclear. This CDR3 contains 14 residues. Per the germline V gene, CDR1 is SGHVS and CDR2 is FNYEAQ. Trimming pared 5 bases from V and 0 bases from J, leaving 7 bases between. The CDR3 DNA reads TGTGCCAGCAGCCTCCAAGCAACTAATGAAAAACTGTTTTTT. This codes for CASSLQATNEKLFF.

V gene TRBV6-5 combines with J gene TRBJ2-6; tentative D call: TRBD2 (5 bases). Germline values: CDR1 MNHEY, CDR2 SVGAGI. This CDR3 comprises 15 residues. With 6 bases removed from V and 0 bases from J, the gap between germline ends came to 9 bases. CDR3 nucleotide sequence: TGTGCCAGCAGGAAGGGAGACTCTGGGGCCAACGTCCTGACTTTC. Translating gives CASRKGDSGANVLTF.

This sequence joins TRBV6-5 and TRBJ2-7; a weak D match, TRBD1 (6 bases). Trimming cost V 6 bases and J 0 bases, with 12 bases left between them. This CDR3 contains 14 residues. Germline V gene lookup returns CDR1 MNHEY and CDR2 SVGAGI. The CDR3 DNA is TGTGCCAGCAGCGGTGACAGGTCCTCCTACGAGCAGTACTTC. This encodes CASSGDRSSYEQYF.

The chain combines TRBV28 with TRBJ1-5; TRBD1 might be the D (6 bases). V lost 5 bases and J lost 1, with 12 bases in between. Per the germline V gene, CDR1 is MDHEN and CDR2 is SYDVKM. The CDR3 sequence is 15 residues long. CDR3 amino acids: CASSPETGSNQPQHF. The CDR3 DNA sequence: TGTGCCAGCAGTCCAGAGACAGGCAGCAATCAGCCCCAGCATTTT.

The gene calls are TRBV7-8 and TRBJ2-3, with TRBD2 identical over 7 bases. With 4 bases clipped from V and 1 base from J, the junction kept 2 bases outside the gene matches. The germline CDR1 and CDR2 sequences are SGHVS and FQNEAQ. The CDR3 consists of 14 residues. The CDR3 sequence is CASSSGGGTDTQYF. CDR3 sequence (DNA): TGTGCCAGCAGCTCGGGGGGTGGCACAGATACGCAGTATTTT.

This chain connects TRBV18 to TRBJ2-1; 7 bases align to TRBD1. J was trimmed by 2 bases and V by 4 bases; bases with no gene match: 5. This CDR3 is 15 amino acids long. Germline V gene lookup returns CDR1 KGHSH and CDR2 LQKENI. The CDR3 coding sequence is TGTGCCAGCTCACTATCGACAGGGACCTACAATGAGCAGTTCTTC. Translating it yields CASSLSTGTYNEQFF.